This T cell receptor (beta chain) is from a study of tumor and adjacent non-tumor tissue in lung cancer. Whole-study context: Stage I to III disease affected 10 men and roughly five women aged roughly 30 to 76. General study results and limits: Compared with tumor, normal lung showed significantly lower TCR diversity. Tumor repertoires had a smaller top 100 clone share than normal lung.

On this clonotype: What it binds is not known.

This sample's RNA came from whole unsorted tissue. Chemotherapy-naive patients with new lung cancer underwent thoracic surgery in China, August–November 2014. The CDR3 consists of 13 residues. Germline lookup yields CDR1 SGHVS and CDR2 FQNEAQ. A modified ARM-PCR protocol with three rounds of nested PCR amplified TCRbeta. TCRdb re-analysed the multiplex PCR reads in MiXCR, keeping a single row per CDR3 protein. The sample has 75,000 to 95,000 distinct CDR3 sequences, approximately 70% seen once; the top ten hold about a sixth. The source is a man aged 55 to 70 with non-small cell lung cancer. This chain connects TRBV7-8 to TRBJ2-5, with D perhaps TRBD2 (6 bases). The specimen sequenced was lung tumor tissue. This chain's CDR3 is CASGLEAQETQYF. The CDR3 nucleotides are TGTGCTAGCGGCTTAGAAGCACAAGAGACCCAGTACTTC.